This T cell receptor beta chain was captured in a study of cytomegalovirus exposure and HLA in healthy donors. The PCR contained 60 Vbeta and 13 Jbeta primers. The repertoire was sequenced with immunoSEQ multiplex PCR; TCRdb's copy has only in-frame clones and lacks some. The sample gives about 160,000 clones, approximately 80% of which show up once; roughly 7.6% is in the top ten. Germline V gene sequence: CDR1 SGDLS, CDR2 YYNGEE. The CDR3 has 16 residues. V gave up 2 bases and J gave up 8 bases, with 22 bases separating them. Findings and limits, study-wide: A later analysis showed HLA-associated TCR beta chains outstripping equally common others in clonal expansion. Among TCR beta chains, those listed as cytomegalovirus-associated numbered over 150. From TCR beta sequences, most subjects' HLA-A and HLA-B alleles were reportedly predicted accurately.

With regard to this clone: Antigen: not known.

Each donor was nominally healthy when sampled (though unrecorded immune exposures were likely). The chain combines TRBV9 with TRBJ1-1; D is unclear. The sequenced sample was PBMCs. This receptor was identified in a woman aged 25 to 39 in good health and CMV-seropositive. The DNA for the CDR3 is TGTGCCAGCAGCGTCCACTCTCAGATCGGACTCTCGGAAGCTTTCTTT. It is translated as CASSVHSQIGLSEAFF.